This T cell receptor beta chain was profiled in a study of CD8 T cells in ankylosing spondylitis. Study-level points and caveats: Reports say disease-linked clones showed up significantly more in matched ankylosing spondylitis synovial fluid. About 8 highly homologous variants made up a TCR beta motif that seemed to typify ankylosing spondylitis blood.

TCRdb independently ran MiXCR on the 5' RACE reads; one entry per CDR3 protein. This table has 300,000 to 400,000 distinct CDR3 sequences, roughly 14% appearing once. V dropped 0 bases and J dropped 1 base, with 5 bases sitting between them. The CDR3 runs to 14 residues. Germline V CDR1 and CDR2: LGHDT, YNNKEL (reference sequence). Remarks on this clonotype: What it recognizes is unknown.

The sample consisted of blood, either unsorted or a sorted T cell fraction (not recorded which). The receptor was derived from a male donor with ankylosing spondylitis or in good health (not recorded which). V is TRBV3-1 and J is TRBJ2-3; D not certain. CDR3 sequence: CASSQDLRTDTQYF. CDR3 nucleotide sequence: TGTGCCAGCAGCCAAGATTTGCGCACAGATACGCAGTATTTT.